Detailed here is one T cell receptor (beta chain). Trimming shortened V by 3 bases and J by 1 base, and 18 bases separated the two germline ends. The CDR3 is made up of 16 amino acids. Per the germline V gene, CDR1 is DFQATT and CDR2 is SNEGSKA (reference sequence). These data come from a study of blood T cell repertoires in COVID-19. Sequenced by immunoSEQ multiplex PCR; TCRdb stores in-frame clones only, minus some. There are about 390,000 clones in the sample; 85% to 90% occur only once, and around 10% lies in the top ten. The rearrangement joins TRBV20-1 to TRBJ1-1; D perhaps matches TRBD1 (6 bases). This TCR derives from a woman aged 45 to 65 who had recovered from COVID-19. Sequencing was carried out using PBMCs or T cells enriched from blood (not recorded which). In DNA form, the CDR3 reads TGCAGTGCTAGTCGGTTGACATGGACAGCGAACACTGAAGCTTTCTTT. Translated, it gives CSASRLTWTANTEAFF.